This T cell receptor beta chain was captured by sequencing in a study of CDR3 diversity in severe acne. This CDR3 region has 15 residues. V trimming: 5 bases; J trimming: 5 bases; junction bases outside the gene matches: 10. Germline V gene sequence: CDR1 SGHTA, CDR2 FQGNSA. TCRdb passed the PCR reads through MiXCR, listing each CDR3 protein once. This sample has under 95,000 distinct CDR3 sequences, with about 48% found just once. This chain connects TRBV7-2 to TRBJ2-7, with TRBD1 identical over 9 bases. This TCR was sampled from a male donor in good health, serving as a control. Material for sequencing was blood. In nucleotides, the CDR3 is TGTGCCAGCAGCCAACCGGGACAGGGTTCCCACGAGCAGTACTTC. It codes for CASSQPGQGSHEQYF. The full variable domain, completed using reference TRBV7-2 and TRBJ2-7, is GAGVSQSPSNKVTEKGKDVELRCDPISGHTALYWYRQSLGQGLEFLIYFQGNSAPDKSGLPSDRFSAERTGGSVSTLTIQRTQQEDSAVYLCASSQPGQGSHEQYFGPGTRLTVT.